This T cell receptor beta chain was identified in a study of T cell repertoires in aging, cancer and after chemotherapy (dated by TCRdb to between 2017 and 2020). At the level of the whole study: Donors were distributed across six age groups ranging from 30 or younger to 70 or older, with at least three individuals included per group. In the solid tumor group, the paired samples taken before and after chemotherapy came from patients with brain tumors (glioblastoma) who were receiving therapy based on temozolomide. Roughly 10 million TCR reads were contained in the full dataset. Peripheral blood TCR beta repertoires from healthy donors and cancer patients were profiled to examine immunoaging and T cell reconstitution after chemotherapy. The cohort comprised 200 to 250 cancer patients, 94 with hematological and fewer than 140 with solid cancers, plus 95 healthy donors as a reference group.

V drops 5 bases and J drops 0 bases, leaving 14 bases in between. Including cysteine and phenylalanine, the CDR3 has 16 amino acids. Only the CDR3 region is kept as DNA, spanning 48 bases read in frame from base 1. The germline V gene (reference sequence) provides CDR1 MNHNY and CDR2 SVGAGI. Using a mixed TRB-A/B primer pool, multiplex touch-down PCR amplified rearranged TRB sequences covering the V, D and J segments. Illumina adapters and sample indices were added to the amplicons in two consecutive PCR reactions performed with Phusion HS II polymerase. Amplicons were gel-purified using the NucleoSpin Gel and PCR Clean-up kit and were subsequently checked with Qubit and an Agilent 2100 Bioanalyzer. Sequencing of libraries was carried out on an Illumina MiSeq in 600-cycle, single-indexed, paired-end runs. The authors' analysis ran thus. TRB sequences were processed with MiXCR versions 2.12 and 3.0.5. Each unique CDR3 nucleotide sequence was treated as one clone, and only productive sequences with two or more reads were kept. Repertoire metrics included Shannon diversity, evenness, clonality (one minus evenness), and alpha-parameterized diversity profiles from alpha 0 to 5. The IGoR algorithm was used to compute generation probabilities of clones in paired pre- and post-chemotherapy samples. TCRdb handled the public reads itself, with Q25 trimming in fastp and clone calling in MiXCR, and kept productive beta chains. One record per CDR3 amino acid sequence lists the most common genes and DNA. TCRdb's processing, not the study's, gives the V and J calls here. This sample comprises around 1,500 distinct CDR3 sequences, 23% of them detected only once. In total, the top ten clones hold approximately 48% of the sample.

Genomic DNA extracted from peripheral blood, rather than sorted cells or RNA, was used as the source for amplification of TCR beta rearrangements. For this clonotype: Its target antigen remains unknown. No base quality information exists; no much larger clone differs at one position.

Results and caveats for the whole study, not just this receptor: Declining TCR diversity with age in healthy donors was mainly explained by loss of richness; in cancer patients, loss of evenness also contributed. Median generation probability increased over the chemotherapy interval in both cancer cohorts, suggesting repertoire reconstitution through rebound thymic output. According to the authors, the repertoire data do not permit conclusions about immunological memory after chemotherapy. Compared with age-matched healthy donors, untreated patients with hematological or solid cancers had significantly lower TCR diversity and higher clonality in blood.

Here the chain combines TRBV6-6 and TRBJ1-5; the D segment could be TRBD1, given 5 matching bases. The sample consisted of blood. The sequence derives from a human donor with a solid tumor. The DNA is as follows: TGTGCCAGCAGTCAGTCATGGGGGATTAGCAATCAGCCCCAGCATTTT. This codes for CASSQSWGISNQPQHF.